This T cell receptor beta chain comes out of a study of CD8+ T cells in alopecia areata. Study context: The percentage of affected scalp area served as the score of severity for treated patients. Whole-study findings and limits: In scalp and blood, many expanded lesional clones persisted during tofacitinib. Uncertain still, given a single nonresponder, is whether baseline CD8+ expansion links to response.

From germline, CDR1 is SGDLS and CDR2 YYNGEE. Trimming shortened V by 3 bases and J by 1 base, and 9 bases separated the two germline ends. This CDR3 region has 14 residues. Investigators isolated RNA and reverse transcribed it into cDNA to act as the sequencing template. Sequencing used immunoSEQ multiplex PCR; TCRdb keeps in-frame clones, though not all of them. The table has about 90,000 clones, about 40% seen once. Concerning this clone itself: Antigen specificity is unknown.

Described treatment: oral pan-JAK inhibitor, 5-10 mg twice daily. From alopecia areata patients, lesional scalp punch biopsies and peripheral blood were collected. The sample here was CD8+ T cells sorted from blood, taken at week 24, from a patient treated with tofacitinib. The V call is TRBV9, the J call TRBJ2-3; no firm D call. This TCR was sampled from a human donor with alopecia areata. The CDR3 sequence: CASSGPEGTDTQYF. As DNA, the CDR3 is TGTGCCAGCAGCGGGCCCGAGGGCACAGATACGCAGTATTTT.